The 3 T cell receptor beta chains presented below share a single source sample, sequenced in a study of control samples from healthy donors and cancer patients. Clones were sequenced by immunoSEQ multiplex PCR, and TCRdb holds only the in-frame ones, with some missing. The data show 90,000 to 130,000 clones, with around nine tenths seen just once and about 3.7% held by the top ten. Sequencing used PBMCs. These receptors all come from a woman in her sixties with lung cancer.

The CDR3 DNA reads as TGTGCCAGCAGTCTTCCGGGACAGGGCATTGGGAACACTGAAGCTTTCTTT. It is translated as CASSLPGQGIGNTEAFF. The V call is TRBV6-6, the J call TRBJ1-1, with 9 bases fitting TRBD1. The germline V gene encodes CDR1 MNHNY and CDR2 SVGAGI (reference sequence). The CDR3 has 17 residues. Germline trimming cut 5 bases from V and 1 base from J; bases unmatched to any gene: 11.

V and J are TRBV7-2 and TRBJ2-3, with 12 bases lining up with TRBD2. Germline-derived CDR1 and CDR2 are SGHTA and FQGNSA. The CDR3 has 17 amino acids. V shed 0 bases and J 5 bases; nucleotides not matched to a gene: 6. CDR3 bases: TGTGCCAGCAGCTTAGCGCGGCTAGCGGGGGGGAAAGATACGCAGTATTTT. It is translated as CASSLARLAGGKDTQYF.

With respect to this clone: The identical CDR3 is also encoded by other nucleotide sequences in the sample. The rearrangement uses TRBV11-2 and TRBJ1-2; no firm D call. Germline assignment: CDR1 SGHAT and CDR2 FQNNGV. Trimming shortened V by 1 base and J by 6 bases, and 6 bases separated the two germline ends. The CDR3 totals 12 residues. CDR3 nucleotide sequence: TGTGCCAGCAGCTTAGGGCGAGATGGCTACACCTTC. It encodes CASSLGRDGYTF. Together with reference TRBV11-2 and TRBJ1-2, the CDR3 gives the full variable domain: EAGVAQSPRYKIIEKRQSVAFWCNPISGHATLYWYQQILGQGPKLLIQFQNNGVVDDSQLPKDRFSAERLKGVDSTLKIQPAKLEDSAVYLCASSLGRDGYTFGSGTRLTVV.